Sequencing of this TCR beta chain was carried out in a study of T cells in tuberculosis. Profiling relied on immunoSEQ multiplex PCR, and the TCRdb table lists in-frame clones only, not all of them. Of under 40,000 clones listed, roughly 95% are singletons. The time point here: new active TB diagnosis, blood taken before or within 7 days of starting treatment. Germline V gene sequence: CDR1 SGHTS, CDR2 YDEGEE. J lost 11 bases, V lost 4 bases, and 11 bases had no gene match. The CDR3 runs to 14 residues. V usage is TRBV5-8 and J usage is TRBJ1-5; 8 bases map to TRBD1. The clonotype originates from an adult with tuberculosis. The source material was PBMCs, sampled at tuberculosis diagnosis. In nucleotides, the CDR3 is TGTGCCAGCAGCCCTGGGACAGGTGGTTTGTCCCAGCATTTT. Translating it yields CASSPGTGGLSQHF.